The entry that follows covers one TCR beta chain sequence. These data originate in a study of monozygotic twins with inflammatory bowel disease. CDR3 size: 15 residues. Germline values: CDR1 SGHTA, CDR2 FQGTGA. For every TCR library, around 3.5 ug of total RNA was used. With the 5' RACE reads reprocessed, TCRdb shows one record per CDR3 protein and no DNA. The listing records 350,000 to 500,000 distinct CDR3 sequences. This clonotype was obtained from a human donor with ulcerative colitis or Crohn's disease, or a healthy co-twin of an affected twin (not recorded which). The sequenced material came from blood. The V gene is TRBV7-3, the J gene TRBJ2-5; there is no DNA to check the TCRdb D call of TRBD1. CDR3 amino acids: CASSQGGTGRETQYF.